Below are 28 T cell receptor beta chains sequenced from a single sample in a study of post-analysis software for immune sequencing data. Overall study results and limits: Patients showed TRBV5-6, TRBV5-1 and TRBV20-1 among five TRBV segments more frequent than in controls.

cDNA libraries for TCR beta contained unique molecular identifiers. In TCRdb, the PCR reads were re-called with MiXCR into one record per CDR3 protein. The sample has hundreds of thousands of distinct CDR3 sequences, 30% seen once. Their specific antigens are unknown. Sequenced: blood. The receptors come from a girl aged 5-17 years with multiple sclerosis.

The table lists this clonotype with many counts. The germline gene is not matched at one end of the junction; a read error may be the cause. V gene TRBV3-1 combines with J gene TRBJ2-5; D ambiguous. This CDR3 is 13 amino acids long. Looked up from germline, CDR1 is LGHDT and CDR2 is YNNKEL (reference sequence). Written as DNA, the CDR3 is TGCGCCAGCAGCCAAGGTGGACAAGAGACCCAGTACTTC. Translation gives CASSQGGQETQYF.

This clonotype came up many times. The chain links TRBV9 to TRBJ2-7; TRBD2 is a possible D gene (5 bases). In germline, CDR1 is SGDLS, CDR2 YYNGEE. CDR3 length: 14 residues. The V gene lost 0 bases and the J gene lost 0 bases, with 7 bases spanning the gap. CDR3 nucleotide sequence: TGTGCCAGCAGCGTAGGAGGGATCTCCTACGAGCAGTACTTC. It codes for CASSVGGISYEQYF.

The V and J genes are TRBV7-8 and TRBJ2-1, with TRBD2 matching 11 bases. This CDR3 has 17 amino acids. Germline trimming cut 2 bases from V and 3 bases from J; bases unmatched to any gene: 6. Per the germline V gene, CDR1 is SGHVS and CDR2 is FQNEAQ. This CDR3 reads CASSLNPTSGGYNEQFF. The CDR3 nucleotides are TGTGCCAGCAGCTTAAACCCCACTAGCGGGGGCTACAATGAGCAGTTCTTC. Full variable domain (outside the CDR3, taken from reference TRBV7-8 and TRBJ2-1): GAGVSQSPRYKVAKRGQDVALRCDPISGHVSLFWYQQALGQGPEFLTYFQNEAQLDKSGLPSDRFFAERPEGSVSTLKIQRTQQEDSAVYLCASSLNPTSGGYNEQFFGPGTRLTVL.

The sample holds many counts of this clonotype. CDR3 in DNA: TGTGCCAGCAGCTTAGAGGCGGGGGACACAAAGAGCTCCTACAATGAGCAGTTCTTC. Protein product: CASSLEAGDTKSSYNEQFF. V and J are TRBV7-8 and TRBJ2-1, with D possibly TRBD2 on 7 matching bases. With 1 base removed from V and 0 bases from J, the gap between germline ends came to 19 bases. This CDR3 is built from 19 residues. Per germline, CDR1 SGHVS and CDR2 FQNEAQ.

This clonotype was seen a few times. This chain connects TRBV29-1 to TRBJ1-1, with D possibly being TRBD1 (6 bases). The V gene lost 3 bases and the J gene lost 4 bases, with 12 bases spanning the gap. Germline CDR1 and CDR2: SQVTM and ANQGSEA. This CDR3 is built from 13 residues. CDR3 amino acids: CSVDLRGSTEAFF. In nucleotides, the CDR3 is TGCAGCGTTGATTTGAGGGGGAGCACTGAAGCTTTCTTT.

The rearrangement links TRBV7-2 to TRBJ2-2; 8 nucleotides line up with TRBD2. Germline CDR1 reads SGHTA; CDR2 reads FQGNSA. CDR3 size: 15 residues. J was trimmed by 6 bases and V by 5 bases; bases with no gene match: 8. The CDR3 sequence: CASSRTSPWAGELFF. As DNA, the CDR3 is TGTGCCAGCAGCAGGACTAGCCCATGGGCCGGGGAGCTGTTTTTT.

This clonotype appeared a few times. This rearrangement joins TRBV11-2 to TRBJ2-7; perhaps TRBD2 as D (5 bases). V was shortened by 0 bases and J by 2 bases, with 11 bases between the two germline ends. The CDR3 spans 15 residues. CDR1 SGHAT and CDR2 FQNNGV come from the germline V gene. This CDR3 is CASSLEASPAYEQYF. The CDR3 nucleotides are TGTGCCAGCAGCTTAGAGGCTAGCCCAGCCTACGAGCAGTACTTC.

The CDR3 here is CASSYSARGNYGYTF. CDR3 bases: TGTGCCAGCAGTTACTCGGCCAGGGGTAACTATGGCTACACCTTC. The chain has TRBV6-5 and TRBJ1-2, with D possibly TRBD1 on 6 matching bases. The germline CDR1 and CDR2 sequences are MNHEY and SVGAGI. Trimming shortened V by 0 bases and J by 1 base, and 9 bases separated the two germline ends. The CDR3 is 15 residues long.

This chain uses TRBV7-9 with TRBJ1-1, with D perhaps matching TRBD1 (6 bases). The CDR3 runs 15 residues. Trimming cost V 1 base and J 1 base, with 10 bases left between them. Germline CDR1 and CDR2: SEHNR and FQNEAQ (reference sequence). The CDR3 here is CASSLGGAANTEAFF. CDR3 in DNA: TGTGCCAGCAGCTTAGGGGGGGCGGCGAACACTGAAGCTTTCTTT. Drawing the rest from reference TRBV7-9 and TRBJ1-1, the complete variable domain is DTGVSQNPRHKITKRGQNVTFRCDPISEHNRLYWYRQTLGQGPEFLTYFQNEAQLEKSRLLSDRFSAERPKGSFSTLEIQRTEQGDSAMYLCASSLGGAANTEAFFGQGTRLTVV.

The gene calls are TRBV5-4 and TRBJ2-3; D not resolved. Deletions cut 4 bases from V and 3 bases from J, with 18 bases between. Germline assignment: CDR1 SGHNT and CDR2 YYREEE (reference sequence). The CDR3 length is 16 residues. Written as DNA, the CDR3 is TGTGCCAGCAGCCCTCACCTAGGGATGGATACAGATACGCAGTATTTT. Encoded protein: CASSPHLGMDTDTQYF.

The chain uses TRBV6-5 and TRBJ1-2; 8 nucleotides match TRBD1. In germline, CDR1 is MNHEY, CDR2 SVGAGI. The CDR3 has 14 amino acids. Trimming removed 2 bases from V and 3 bases from J; junction bases left unmatched: 2. The CDR3 nucleotides read TGTGCCAGCAGTTACACGGGACAGGACTATGGCTACACCTTC. Translation: CASSYTGQDYGYTF.

This chain uses TRBV24-1 with TRBJ2-6; 7 nucleotides align to TRBD1. The germline V gene has CDR1 KGHDR and CDR2 SFDVKD. The CDR3 is 15 residues long. The V gene end was trimmed by 10 bases and the J gene end by 1 base; junction bases not matched to a gene: 6. CDR3 bases: TGTGCCACTGGACAGGAGAGATCTGGGGCCAACGTCCTGACTTTC. Translation gives CATGQERSGANVLTF.

This clonotype has a handful of counts. The chain is built from TRBV27 and TRBJ1-2, with D perhaps matching TRBD1 (5 bases). This CDR3 spans 14 amino acids. Germline V lookup: CDR1 MNHEY, CDR2 SMNVEV (reference sequence). V lost 4 bases and J lost 6, with 15 bases in between. The CDR3 protein is CASSSGLRGDGYTF. DNA for the CDR3: TGTGCCAGCAGTTCGGGACTGAGAGGAGATGGCTACACCTTC.

The chain uses TRBV5-1 and TRBJ1-2, with TRBD1 matching 10 bases. This CDR3 spans 15 amino acids. V trimming: 3 bases; J trimming: 5 bases; junction bases outside the gene matches: 7. The germline gives CDR1 SGHRS, CDR2 YFSETQ. The CDR3 sequence is CASSWEGQGEYGYTF. The DNA for the CDR3 is TGCGCCAGCAGCTGGGAAGGACAGGGGGAGTATGGCTACACCTTC. The whole variable domain, remainder taken from reference TRBV5-1 and TRBJ1-2, is KAGVTQTPRYLIKTRGQQVTLSCSPISGHRSVSWYQQTPGQGLQFLFEYFSETQRNKGNFPGRFSGRQFSNSRSEMNVSTLELGDSALYLCASSWEGQGEYGYTFGSGTRLTVV.

J is TRBJ2-3 and V is TRBV24-1, with unresolved D. CDR1 and CDR2 (germline): KGHDR, SFDVKD. The CDR3 is 13 residues long. V was shortened by 4 bases and J by 2 bases, with 6 bases between the two germline ends. The CDR3 reads CATSDRNTDTQYF. Here the CDR3 DNA reads TGTGCCACCAGTGACCGGAACACAGATACGCAGTATTTT.

This clonotype was counted only a few times. The V and J genes are TRBV6-6 and TRBJ2-5; a weak D match, TRBD2 (6 bases). The ends were cut back, 2 bases at V and 0 bases at J, with 10 bases in the middle. The CDR3 is 15 residues long. The germline V gene has CDR1 MNHNY and CDR2 SVGAGI (reference sequence). In nucleotides, the CDR3 is TGTGCCAGCAGTTACCCCGGGACTTACCAAGAGACCCAGTACTTC. It codes for CASSYPGTYQETQYF.

This clonotype was seen more than once but under ten times. This chain uses TRBV4-1 with TRBJ2-3; a weak D match, TRBD1 (6 bases). Germline V gives CDR1 MGHRA, CDR2 YSYEKL. The V and J ends lost 3 bases and 2 bases respectively, with 12 bases between them. The CDR3 runs to 15 residues. DNA of the CDR3: TGCGCCAGCAGCCAGCTACAGGGCCTCACAGATACGCAGTATTTT. It codes for CASSQLQGLTDTQYF.

This chain connects TRBV20-1 to TRBJ1-5, with no clear D. The V end lost 3 bases, the J end lost 0 bases, and 12 bases lay between the germline ends. The CDR3 consists of 15 residues. In germline, CDR1 is DFQATT, CDR2 SNEGSKA (reference sequence). The CDR3 reads CSASQDGYSNQPQHF. The CDR3 DNA sequence: TGCAGTGCTAGTCAGGACGGCTATAGCAATCAGCCCCAGCATTTT.

A few counts support this clonotype. The rearrangement links TRBV20-1 to TRBJ2-1; the D gene could be TRBD1 or TRBD2 (5 bases each). CDR3 length: 13 amino acids. Germline loops: CDR1 DFQATT, CDR2 SNEGSKA (reference sequence). V was cut by 7 bases and J by 1 base, with 11 bases left in between. The CDR3 DNA follows: TGCAGTGAACGGGGCGGGTCCTACAATGAGCAGTTCTTC. This encodes CSERGGSYNEQFF.

In this sample, this clonotype turned up a few times. This chain links TRBV4-3 with TRBJ2-1, with TRBD2 identical over 12 bases. Per germline, CDR1 LGHNA and CDR2 YSLEER. The CDR3 is 15 residues long. J was trimmed by 7 bases and V by 1 base; bases with no gene match: 2. The CDR3 DNA is TGCGCCAGCAGCCAAGGCGGACTAGCGGGAAATGAGCAGTTCTTC. Translated, it gives CASSQGGLAGNEQFF.

This clonotype has only a few counts. This chain links TRBV20-1 with TRBJ2-7; no reliable D call. Trimming shortened V by 4 bases and J by 2 bases, and 9 bases separated the two germline ends. Germline lookup yields CDR1 DFQATT and CDR2 SNEGSKA (reference sequence). The CDR3 runs 12 residues. The CDR3, as DNA: TGCAGTGCTACCGACATGGCCTACGAGCAGTACTTC. It encodes CSATDMAYEQYF.

Here the CDR3 reads CSARGSNYGYTF. The DNA for the CDR3 is TGCAGTGCTAGGGGATCTAACTATGGCTACACCTTC. V gene TRBV20-1 combines with J gene TRBJ1-2; no reliable D call. Looked up from germline, CDR1 is DFQATT and CDR2 is SNEGSKA (reference sequence). The CDR3 length is 12 residues. V was trimmed by 3 bases and J by 0 bases, leaving 5 bases between them.

V usage is TRBV28 and J usage is TRBJ2-7, with 8 bases that match TRBD1. The V gene end was trimmed by 3 bases and the J gene end by 6 bases; junction bases not matched to a gene: 7. The CDR3 runs to 14 residues. Germline lookup yields CDR1 MDHEN and CDR2 SYDVKM. The DNA of the CDR3 is TGTGCCAGCAGTTTTCCACAGGGGGGTCTCGAGCAGTACTTC. Residues: CASSFPQGGLEQYF.

The V gene is TRBV25-1, the J gene TRBJ1-2; D is uncertain. The CDR3 has 13 amino acids. Trimming cost V 11 bases and J 6 bases, with 19 bases left between them. Germline V gene lookup returns CDR1 MGHDK and CDR2 SYGVNS. Here the CDR3 DNA reads TGTGCCGCAGTAGGAGATACAGCCGATGGCTACACCTTC. Residues: CAAVGDTADGYTF.

The table lists this clonotype with a few counts. Here the CDR3 DNA reads TGCGCCAGCAGCTTGGCCCCGGGACAGTACGCTCCTGCCTACGAGCAGTACTTC. This sequence encodes CASSLAPGQYAPAYEQYF. The chain employs TRBV5-1 and TRBJ2-7, with 7 bases matching TRBD1. V lost 0 bases, J lost 2 bases, and 14 bases stayed unmatched. Germline loops: CDR1 SGHRS, CDR2 YFSETQ. The CDR3 runs 18 residues. The full variable domain, its missing parts supplied by reference TRBV5-1 and TRBJ2-7, is KAGVTQTPRYLIKTRGQQVTLSCSPISGHRSVSWYQQTPGQGLQFLFEYFSETQRNKGNFPGRFSGRQFSNSRSEMNVSTLELGDSALYLCASSLAPGQYAPAYEQYFGPGTRLTVT.

V is TRBV6-2 or TRBV6-3 and J is TRBJ1-3; 7 nucleotides match TRBD1. Trimming at V came to 8 bases and at J to 0 bases, leaving 16 bases not matched to a gene. CDR3 size: 18 residues. CDR1 and CDR2 from the germline V gene are MNHEY and SVGEGT. CDR3 nucleotides: TGTGCCAGCGCCGTCCGACAGGGAACCCTTTTCTCTGGAAACACCATATATTTT. Translation gives CASAVRQGTLFSGNTIYF.

V gene TRBV11-2 combines with J gene TRBJ1-5; the match to TRBD1 covers 7 bases. Trimming cost V 1 base and J 10 bases; bases outside gene matches: 10. The CDR3 contains 15 residues. Germline values: CDR1 SGHAT, CDR2 FQNNGV. The CDR3 sequence is CASSLVDTGALPQHF. CDR3 nucleotides: TGTGCCAGCAGCTTAGTCGATACAGGGGCATTACCCCAGCATTTT. Supplemented by reference TRBV11-2 and TRBJ1-5, the full variable domain reads EAGVAQSPRYKIIEKRQSVAFWCNPISGHATLYWYQQILGQGPKLLIQFQNNGVVDDSQLPKDRFSAERLKGVDSTLKIQPAKLEDSAVYLCASSLVDTGALPQHFGDGTRLSIL.

The chain carries TRBV5-1 and TRBJ2-7; 9 bases align to TRBD1. Per germline, CDR1 SGHRS and CDR2 YFSETQ. V shed 5 bases, J shed 7 bases, and the junction held 13 bases outside the gene matches. This CDR3 is 15 amino acids long. The CDR3 loop is CASRPGTGRFDEQYF. CDR3 nucleotides: TGCGCCAGCAGACCCGGGACAGGGAGGTTCGATGAGCAGTACTTC.